The 28 T cell receptor beta chains reported below all come from one sample, sequenced in a study of blood T cell repertoires in COVID-19. Produced via immunoSEQ multiplex PCR; TCRdb's table is partial and in-frame only. Found here are 150,000 to 200,000 clones, 85% of them singletons; the top ten hold about 3%. The sample taken for sequencing was peripheral blood. These receptor sequences come from a human donor with acute or convalescent COVID-19. The donor label of this sample is uncertain.

The chain employs TRBV9 and TRBJ1-1; 11 bases are a match to TRBD1. V shed 3 bases, J shed 1 base, and the junction held 5 bases outside the gene matches. The CDR3 runs to 16 residues. Germline values: CDR1 SGDLS, CDR2 YYNGEE. CDR3 coding DNA: TGTGCCAGCAGCGCCTCCGGGACAGGGGGGAACACTGAAGCTTTCTTT. It codes for CASSASGTGGNTEAFF.

The chain links TRBV28 to TRBJ1-6; D perhaps matches TRBD1 (5 bases). Trimming took off 5 bases at V and 7 bases at J, with 15 bases between the two ends. The CDR3 loop spans 15 amino acids. Germline-derived CDR1 and CDR2 are MDHEN and SYDVKM. The CDR3: CASSPPGTQNSPLHF. As DNA, the CDR3 is TGTGCCAGCAGTCCCCCCGGGACTCAAAATTCACCCCTCCACTTT.

J is TRBJ1-4 and V is TRBV11-2; 11 bases fit TRBD1. Germline assignment: CDR1 SGHAT and CDR2 FQNNGV. The CDR3 is 17 residues long. V shed 5 bases, J shed 2 bases, and the junction held 7 bases outside the gene matches. The CDR3 spells CASSPGQGARTNEKLFF. The DNA of the CDR3 is TGTGCCAGCAGCCCCGGACAGGGGGCGCGGACTAATGAAAAACTGTTTTTT.

The chain has TRBV5-4 and TRBJ2-2; D gene unclear. Per germline, CDR1 SGHNT and CDR2 YYREEE (reference sequence). The germline V and J ends were trimmed by 4 bases and 3 bases, with 13 bases remaining between them. CDR3 length: 15 amino acids. In nucleotides, the CDR3 is TGTGCCAGCAGCAGCGACGGTGCTGACACCGGGGAGCTGTTTTTT. Amino acid sequence: CASSSDGADTGELFF.

The chain employs TRBV2 and TRBJ1-4; a possible D gene is TRBD1 (6 bases). The ends were cut back, 5 bases at V and 2 bases at J, with 12 bases in the middle. The length of the CDR3 is 15 residues. The germline V gene encodes CDR1 SNHLY and CDR2 FYNNEI. This CDR3 reads CASSFQGQTNEKLFF. CDR3 bases: TGTGCCAGCAGTTTTCAGGGGCAGACTAATGAAAAACTGTTTTTT.

The CDR3 is CAISAPTGNTEAFF. CDR3 coding DNA: TGTGCCATCAGCGCCCCGACGGGGAACACTGAAGCTTTCTTT. This sequence joins TRBV10-3 and TRBJ1-1; no reliable D call. CDR3 length: 14 amino acids. Germline CDR1 and CDR2: ENHRY and SYGVKD. Between the trimmed V and J ends, which lost 6 bases and 1 base, there was a span of 12 bases.

The J gene is TRBJ1-4, the V gene TRBV7-9, with D perhaps matching TRBD1 (5 bases). CDR3 length: 13 amino acids. V lost 0 bases and J 8 bases, leaving 7 bases between the germline ends. Germline V gene sequence: CDR1 SEHNR, CDR2 FQNEAQ (reference sequence). This CDR3 is CASSLAGGEKLFF. The CDR3 DNA follows: TGTGCCAGCAGCTTAGCTGGGGGGGAAAAACTGTTTTTT.

The V call is TRBV7-2, the J call TRBJ1-2; D may be TRBD1 (5 bases). Germline V gene data show CDR1 as SGHTA and CDR2 as FQGNSA. CDR3 size: 15 residues. Trimming cost V 1 base and J 4 bases, with 13 bases left between them. This CDR3 is CASSLEADRAYGYTF. The CDR3 bases are TGTGCCAGCAGCTTAGAGGCAGACAGAGCCTATGGCTACACCTTC.

The chain has TRBV5-4 and TRBJ1-2; TRBD1 is a possible D gene (6 bases). Germline V gives CDR1 SGHNT, CDR2 YYREEE (reference sequence). CDR3 length: 16 amino acids. V was trimmed by 0 bases and J by 4 bases, leaving 16 bases between them. DNA of the CDR3: TGTGCCAGCAGCTTGGCCGGGGGGGCAGGTGGCTATGGCTACACCTTC. Translated, it gives CASSLAGGAGGYGYTF.

This chain links TRBV5-6 with TRBJ2-2; tentatively, D is TRBD1 (6 bases). CDR1 is SGHDT and CDR2 is YYEEEE in the germline V gene. V lost 2 bases, J lost 1 base, and 12 bases lay in between. This CDR3 region has 16 residues. CDR3 protein: CASSLSRRGNTGELFF. The CDR3 region has the DNA TGTGCCAGCAGCTTAAGTCGCAGGGGGAACACCGGGGAGCTGTTTTTT.

V usage is TRBV13 and J usage is TRBJ1-4; perhaps TRBD1 as D (6 bases). Looked up from germline, CDR1 is PRHDT and CDR2 is FYEKMQ (reference sequence). V lost 5 bases and J lost 4, with 11 bases in between. The CDR3 totals 14 residues. Written as DNA, the CDR3 is TGTGCCAGCAGCACGGGACACGATAATGAAAAACTGTTTTTT. This sequence encodes CASSTGHDNEKLFF.

V is TRBV5-4 and J is TRBJ1-4, with D hard to call. Germline CDR1 and CDR2: SGHNT and YYREEE (reference sequence). CDR3 length: 15 residues. V was clipped by 1 base and J by 5 bases, with 12 bases between them. Written as DNA, the CDR3 is TGTGCCAGCAGCTTGCGTGGTGGGCAAAATGAAAAACTGTTTTTT. Residues: CASSLRGGQNEKLFF.

The V and J genes are TRBV27 and TRBJ2-7, with 13 nucleotides matching TRBD2. The CDR3 consists of 18 residues. Germline assignment: CDR1 MNHEY and CDR2 SMNVEV (reference sequence). The V segment lost 5 bases and the J segment 4 bases; nucleotides outside the gene matches: 14. The CDR3 protein is CASSPQERLAGGGYEQYF. CDR3 coding DNA: TGTGCCAGCAGTCCACAAGAACGACTAGCGGGGGGTGGGTACGAGCAGTACTTC.

The chain links TRBV11-2 to TRBJ2-2; unclear D gene. The germline gives CDR1 SGHAT, CDR2 FQNNGV. The V gene lost 0 bases and the J gene lost 6 bases, with 5 bases spanning the gap. CDR3 length equals 13 residues. The CDR3 loop reads CASSLELAGELFF. CDR3 DNA: TGTGCCAGCAGCTTAGAACTGGCCGGGGAGCTGTTTTTT.

CDR3 nucleotide sequence: TGTGCCAGCAGCTGGTCAGGCTCGAACACCGGGGAGCTGTTTTTT. It encodes CASSWSGSNTGELFF. The chain combines TRBV11-1 with TRBJ2-2; D is unresolved. The CDR3 consists of 15 residues. In germline, CDR1 is SGHAT, CDR2 FQDESV (reference sequence). Trimming took off 4 bases at V and 0 bases at J, with 9 bases between the two ends.

This clone was found a few times. The rearrangement joins TRBV25-1 to TRBJ1-2; D gene uncertain. Per the germline V gene, CDR1 is MGHDK and CDR2 is SYGVNS. Trimming took off 6 bases at V and 1 base at J, with 6 bases between the two ends. This CDR3 comprises 12 residues. In nucleotides, the CDR3 is TGTGCCAGCAGCGGAGGTAACTATGGCTACACCTTC. Translated, it gives CASSGGNYGYTF.

The chain joins TRBV24-1 to TRBJ2-5, with 8 nucleotides matching TRBD1. V dropped 5 bases and J dropped 6; count of bases not matched to a gene: 4. CDR1 KGHDR and CDR2 SFDVKD come from the germline V gene. The CDR3 length is 13 residues. CDR3 in amino acids: CATSAGGSKTQYF. The CDR3 DNA sequence: TGTGCCACCAGTGCAGGGGGCTCGAAGACCCAGTACTTC.

This rearrangement joins TRBV14 to TRBJ2-7, with a tentative D call TRBD1 (5 bases). Trimming shortened V by 1 base and J by 5 bases, and 15 bases separated the two germline ends. This CDR3 spans 15 amino acids. Germline values: CDR1 SGHDN, CDR2 FVKESK. CDR3 in DNA: TGTGCCAGCAGCCAAGGGGTAAGAGCAGGGCACGAGCAGTACTTC. The encoded protein is CASSQGVRAGHEQYF.

This clone turned up a few times. The chain links TRBV6-2 or TRBV6-3 to TRBJ1-5; 7 bases are shared with TRBD1. Germline trimming cut 2 bases from V and 5 bases from J; bases unmatched to any gene: 15. The CDR3 sequence is 18 residues long. Germline V lookup: CDR1 MNHEY, CDR2 SVGEGT. The CDR3 reads CASSYGLRRGLIDQPQHF. CDR3 sequence (DNA): TGTGCCAGCAGTTACGGACTCCGCAGGGGGTTAATTGATCAGCCCCAGCATTTT.

This chain connects TRBV7-9 to TRBJ2-7; TRBD2 matches 11 bases. Germline V lookup: CDR1 SEHNR, CDR2 FQNEAQ (reference sequence). This CDR3 is built from 15 residues. The V gene end was trimmed by 5 bases and the J gene end by 6 bases; junction bases not matched to a gene: 9. The CDR3 DNA sequence: TGTGCCAGCAGCGGTAGCGGGGGGGCCCCGCTCGAGCAGTACTTC. Translating gives CASSGSGGAPLEQYF.

The chain employs TRBV11-3 and TRBJ1-2; perhaps TRBD1 as D (5 bases). V was shortened by 1 base and J by 3 bases, with 9 bases between the two germline ends. The CDR3 is made up of 14 amino acids. The germline V gene has CDR1 SGHNT and CDR2 YENEEA. The CDR3 DNA is TGTGCCAGCAGCTTAGGACAGCAAGACTATGGCTACACCTTC. Its translation: CASSLGQQDYGYTF.

The J gene is TRBJ1-5, the V gene TRBV28, with 9 bases lining up with TRBD1. The ends lost 6 bases at V and 3 bases at J; junction bases unmatched: 12. Germline values: CDR1 MDHEN, CDR2 SYDVKM. The length of the CDR3 is 17 residues. CDR3 DNA: TGTGCCAGCAGCCGGGGGGTCGGGACAGGGTTCAATCAGCCCCAGCATTTT. This translates into CASSRGVGTGFNQPQHF.

The CDR3 nucleotides read TGCGCCAGCAGCCCCCGACAGGGGGCCGGCACTGAAGCTTTCTTT. Amino acids: CASSPRQGAGTEAFF. The chain uses TRBV5-1 and TRBJ1-1; 10 bases match TRBD1. The V segment lost 4 bases and the J segment 4 bases; nucleotides outside the gene matches: 7. Germline values: CDR1 SGHRS, CDR2 YFSETQ. This CDR3 contains 15 residues.

The gene calls are TRBV28 and TRBJ2-2, with 8 bases fitting TRBD2. The CDR3 loop spans 14 amino acids. With 6 bases clipped from V and 5 bases from J, the junction kept 5 bases outside the gene matches. Germline CDR1 is MDHEN and CDR2 is SYDVKM. The CDR3 is CASRSGGRTGELFF. CDR3 DNA: TGTGCCAGCAGATCGGGGGGGCGGACCGGGGAGCTGTTTTTT.

CDR3 in DNA: TGTGCCAGCAGTTACGTTGGGGGGGGTAACGGGGAGCTGTTTTTT. Translated: CASSYVGGGNGELFF. The chain couples TRBV6-6 to TRBJ2-2; 7 bases align to TRBD2. This CDR3 contains 15 residues. Germline values: CDR1 MNHNY, CDR2 SVGAGI (reference sequence). Trimming at V came to 2 bases and at J to 7 bases, leaving 7 bases not matched to a gene.

The chain joins TRBV11-1 to TRBJ1-2; TRBD1 agrees at 9 bases. The V and J ends lost 5 bases and 5 bases, in that order; junction bases with no gene match: 9. Germline CDR1 and CDR2: SGHAT and FQDESV (reference sequence). CDR3 length equals 15 residues. CDR3 bases: TGTGCCAGCAGCGCACGACAACAGGGGGCGTATGGCTACACCTTC. It encodes CASSARQQGAYGYTF.

The chain has TRBV7-3 and TRBJ1-5; D unresolved. The CDR3 spans 13 residues. The germline V gene has CDR1 SGHTA and CDR2 FQGTGA. V lost 2 bases, J lost 3 bases, and 5 bases lay in between. Here the CDR3 reads CASSLEANQPQHF. For the CDR3, the DNA is TGTGCCAGCAGCTTAGAGGCCAATCAGCCCCAGCATTTT.

The chain is built from TRBV6-2 or TRBV6-3 and TRBJ2-7; 10 positions agree with TRBD2. V lost 6 bases to trimming and J lost 3 bases; unmatched junction nucleotides: 14. This CDR3 region has 17 residues. In germline, CDR1 is MNHEY, CDR2 SVGEGT. The CDR3 nucleotides read TGTGCCAGCAGCCCTTTTAGCGGGGGGACTCTTTACTACGAGCAGTACTTC. Translated: CASSPFSGGTLYYEQYF.